The clone carrying this T cell receptor beta chain came up a few times. Its cognate antigen is unknown. CD4+ naive, central memory, regulatory and stem cell-like memory subsets were isolated by sorting on CD45RO/CCR7/CD25/CD127/CD95/CD27. These data originate in a study of beta chain features in type 1 diabetes. Findings and caveats of the study: The VDJ junctions of type 1 diabetes patients carried fewer insertions and more deletions. Cells with high TCR expression could be over-represented when cDNA is sequenced. There was a moderate but significant shortening of TCRB CDR3s in all four CD4+ subsets of Type 1 diabetes patients.

The investigators reverse transcribed all of the isolated RNA, so they sequenced expressed TCRB transcripts. The repertoire was sequenced with immunoSEQ multiplex PCR; TCRdb's copy has only in-frame clones and lacks some. The sample includes under 200,000 clones, 10% of them seen just once. The TCR sequence derives from a man in his thirties or forties with type 1 diabetes. The sample comprised central memory CD4+ T cells from blood.

CDR3: CASRPGRMEIYNQPQHF. The CDR3 region has the DNA TGTGCCAGCAGACCCGGCCGGATGGAGATCTACAATCAGCCCCAGCATTTT. The chain recombines TRBV27 with TRBJ1-5; D ambiguous. V was shortened by 6 bases and J by 3 bases, with 21 bases between the two germline ends. Germline V gives CDR1 MNHEY, CDR2 SMNVEV (reference sequence). The CDR3 sequence is 17 residues long.